Listed here are 12 T cell receptor beta chains from one sample, sequenced in a study of cytomegalovirus exposure and HLA in healthy donors. The PCR used 60 Vbeta and 13 Jbeta primers. Data came from immunoSEQ multiplex PCR; TCRdb stores just in-frame clones and leaves some out. Among 160,000 or so clones listed, over 65% were seen once. The specimen sequenced was PBMCs. The source of these receptors is a man between 60 and 75 years old in good health and CMV-seronegative.

This sequence joins TRBV5-4 and TRBJ2-2; D is unresolved. The CDR3 is 15 amino acids. Germline CDR1 reads SGHNT; CDR2 reads YYREEE (reference sequence). The V end was cut by 0 bases, the J end by 3 bases, with 9 bases between. The CDR3 loop reads CASSLVGVDTGELFF. The CDR3 DNA reads TGTGCCAGCAGCTTGGTCGGAGTTGACACCGGGGAGCTGTTTTTT.

The chain couples TRBV19 to TRBJ1-3; D unresolved. The CDR3 length is 16 residues. Germline CDR1 and CDR2: LNHDA and SQIVND (reference sequence). V gave up 3 bases and J gave up 3 bases, with 15 bases separating them. CDR3 loop: CASSISAGVGGNTIYF. DNA of the CDR3: TGTGCCAGTAGTATTTCCGCCGGGGTAGGTGGAAACACCATATATTTT.

The chain couples TRBV2 to TRBJ1-5; D gene ambiguous. Germline V gene lookup returns CDR1 SNHLY and CDR2 FYNNEI. This CDR3 contains 16 residues. The V end lost 4 bases, the J end lost 2 bases, and 15 bases lay between the germline ends. The CDR3 is CASSGASLGGNQPQHF. The CDR3 bases are TGTGCCAGCAGTGGGGCCAGCTTGGGCGGCAATCAGCCCCAGCATTTT.

The chain joins TRBV2 to TRBJ1-2; D not certain. The CDR3 is 15 amino acids. V lost 8 bases, J lost 0 bases, and 16 bases lay in between. Germline-derived CDR1 and CDR2 are SNHLY and FYNNEI. The CDR3 DNA reads as TGTGCCAGCCGCCTAGAGGCGTCCTCTAACTATGGCTACACCTTC. Protein product: CASRLEASSNYGYTF.

The genes are TRBV29-1 and TRBJ1-1; D uncertain. V lost 4 bases and J 3 bases, leaving 12 bases between the germline ends. The CDR3 contains 13 residues. Germline CDR1 and CDR2: SQVTM and ANQGSEA. The chain's CDR3 is CSVGEIGDTEAFF. CDR3 DNA sequence: TGCAGCGTTGGGGAGATTGGGGACACTGAAGCTTTCTTT.

The chain recombines TRBV25-1 with TRBJ2-4; TRBD2 agrees at 7 bases. Germline CDR1 reads MGHDK; CDR2 reads SYGVNS. The CDR3 is 15 residues long. J was trimmed by 2 bases and V by 3 bases; bases with no gene match: 4. The CDR3 region is CASSDLGGTKNIQYF. The CDR3 bases are TGTGCCAGCAGTGACCTGGGGGGGACCAAAAACATTCAGTACTTC.

This clone showed up just once. This sequence joins TRBV6-1 and TRBJ1-2, with TRBD1 matching over 8 bases. This CDR3 spans 16 amino acids. With 0 bases clipped from V and 4 bases from J, the junction kept 7 bases outside the gene matches. CDR1 is MNHNS and CDR2 is SASEGT in the germline V gene. This chain's CDR3 is CASSEAHGDRLYGYTF. CDR3 in DNA: TGTGCCAGCAGTGAAGCGCATGGGGACAGGCTCTATGGCTACACCTTC.

The chain is built from TRBV5-1 and TRBJ1-5; D may be TRBD1 (6 bases). The ends were cut back, 7 bases at V and 15 bases at J, with 17 bases in the middle. This CDR3 spans 11 amino acids. CDR1 is SGHRS, CDR2 YFSETQ, per germline. CDR3 nucleotide sequence: TGCGCCAGCCCACGACTGGACAGAAGGCATTTT. Translated, it gives CASPRLDRRHF.

The J gene is TRBJ2-1, the V gene TRBV28; D is perhaps TRBD2 (6 bases). Germline V lookup: CDR1 MDHEN, CDR2 SYDVKM. The CDR3 has 15 amino acids. V was cut by 5 bases and J by 0 bases, with 11 bases left in between. The CDR3 region has the DNA TGTGCCAGCAGTCCTGGGACTGTCTCCTACAATGAGCAGTTCTTC. This translates into CASSPGTVSYNEQFF.

CDR3 coding DNA: TGCAGCGTTGATTCGGCTAGCGAGTACCAAGAGACCCAGTACTTC. Amino acids: CSVDSASEYQETQYF. The chain uses TRBV29-1 and TRBJ2-5, with D possibly matching TRBD2 (6 bases). Trimming removed 3 bases at V and 0 bases at J, with 14 bases between. The CDR3 spans 15 residues. Germline loops: CDR1 SQVTM, CDR2 ANQGSEA.

The chain carries TRBV9 and TRBJ1-5; no clear D. The CDR3 is 14 amino acids. The germline CDR1 and CDR2 sequences are SGDLS and YYNGEE. The ends were cut back, 3 bases at V and 0 bases at J, with 7 bases in the middle. CDR3 residues: CASSEENSNQPQHF. CDR3 sequence (DNA): TGTGCCAGCAGCGAGGAGAATAGCAATCAGCCCCAGCATTTT. The complete variable domain, with remaining parts taken from reference TRBV9 and TRBJ1-5, reads DSGVTQTPKHLITATGQRVTLRCSPRSGDLSVYWYQQSLDQGLQFLIQYYNGEERAKGNILERFSAQQFPDLHSELNLSSLELGDSALYFCASSEENSNQPQHFGDGTRLSIL.

This rearrangement joins TRBV6-5 to TRBJ2-3; 11 bases fit TRBD2. Germline V CDR1 and CDR2: MNHEY, SVGAGI. The V gene end was trimmed by 8 bases and the J gene end by 2 bases; junction bases not matched to a gene: 6. The CDR3 spans 15 residues. The CDR3, as DNA: TGTGCCAGCTTTTCTAGCGGGAGGACCACAGATACGCAGTATTTT. Translation gives CASFSSGRTTDTQYF.